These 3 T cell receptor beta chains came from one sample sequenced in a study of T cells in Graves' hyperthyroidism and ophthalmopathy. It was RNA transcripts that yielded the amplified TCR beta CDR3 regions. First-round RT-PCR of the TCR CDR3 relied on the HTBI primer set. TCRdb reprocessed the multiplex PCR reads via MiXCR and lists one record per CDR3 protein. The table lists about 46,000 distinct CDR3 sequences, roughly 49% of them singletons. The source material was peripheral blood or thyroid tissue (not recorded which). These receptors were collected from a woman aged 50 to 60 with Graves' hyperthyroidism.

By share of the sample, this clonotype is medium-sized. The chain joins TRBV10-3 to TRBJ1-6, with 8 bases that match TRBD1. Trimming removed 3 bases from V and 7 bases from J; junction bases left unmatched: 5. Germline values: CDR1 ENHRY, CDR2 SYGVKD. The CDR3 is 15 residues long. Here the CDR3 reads CAISENDRGNSPLHF. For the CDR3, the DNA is TGTGCCATCAGTGAAAATGACAGGGGCAATTCACCCCTCCACTTT.

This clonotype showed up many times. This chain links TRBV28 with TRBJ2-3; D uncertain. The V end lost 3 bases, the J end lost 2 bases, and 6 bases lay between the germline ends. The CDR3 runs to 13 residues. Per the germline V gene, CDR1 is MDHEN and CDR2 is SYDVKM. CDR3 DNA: TGTGCCAGCAGTTTCGTGAACACAGATACGCAGTATTTT. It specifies CASSFVNTDTQYF.

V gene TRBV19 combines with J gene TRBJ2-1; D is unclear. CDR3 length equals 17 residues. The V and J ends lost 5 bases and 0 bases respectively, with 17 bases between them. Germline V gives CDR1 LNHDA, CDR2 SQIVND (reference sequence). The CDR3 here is CASSLISGPSSYNEQFF. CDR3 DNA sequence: TGTGCCAGTAGTCTAATTTCCGGCCCTAGCTCCTACAATGAGCAGTTCTTC.